The next 30 T cell receptor beta chains were all read from a single sample in a study of monozygotic twins with inflammatory bowel disease. TCRdb derives one entry per CDR3 protein from the 5' RACE reads, leaving out DNA. Its listing shows 200,000 to 250,000 distinct CDR3 sequences. Sequencing was carried out using blood. The receptors come from a human donor with ulcerative colitis or Crohn's disease, or a healthy co-twin of an affected twin (not recorded which).

The chain couples TRBV6-6 to TRBJ1-5. Germline V gives CDR1 MNHNY, CDR2 SVGAGI (reference sequence). The CDR3 runs 12 residues. The CDR3 loop is CASSVLNQPQHF.

V and J are TRBV20-1 and TRBJ2-1; TCRdb calls TRBD1, which cannot be checked without DNA. From germline, CDR1 is DFQATT and CDR2 SNEGSKA (reference sequence). The CDR3 sequence is 12 residues long. The CDR3 spells CSARGVREEQFF.

CDR3 residues: CASSFETGYYEQYF. This chain uses TRBV11-1 with TRBJ2-7; TCRdb calls TRBD1, which cannot be checked without DNA. This CDR3 comprises 14 residues. The germline CDR1 and CDR2 sequences are SGHAT and FQDESV (reference sequence). The full variable domain, completed using reference TRBV11-1 and TRBJ2-7, is EAEVAQSPRYKITEKSQAVAFWCDPISGHATLYWYRQILGQGPELLVQFQDESVVDDSQLPKDRFSAERLKGVDSTLKIQPAELGDSAMYLCASSFETGYYEQYFGPGTRLTVT.

The rearrangement uses TRBV20-1 and TRBJ2-5. Looked up from germline, CDR1 is DFQATT and CDR2 is SNEGSKA (reference sequence). The CDR3 runs to 13 residues. The CDR3 here is CSASHQESETQYF.

The gene calls are TRBV7-2 and TRBJ2-3; TCRdb outputs TRBD2, but without DNA this stays unchecked. The CDR3 length is 16 residues. Per germline, CDR1 SGHTA and CDR2 FQGNSA. This chain's CDR3 is CASSLLLAGSSDTQYF.

The chain recombines TRBV12-3 or TRBV12-4 with TRBJ2-2; TCRdb names TRBD2, which stays unverified in the absence of DNA. This CDR3 has 13 residues. This CDR3 is CASSSTGGGELFF.

The chain joins TRBV7-8 to TRBJ2-7; the TCRdb D gene call, TRBD1, has no DNA to confirm it. CDR1 is SGHVS, CDR2 FQNEAQ, per germline. CDR3 length: 16 amino acids. CDR3 residues: CASSLEWGSGTYEQYF.

This chain uses TRBV15 with TRBJ2-2; the D gene TCRdb calls, TRBD2, cannot be checked with no DNA. Germline V lookup: CDR1 LNHNV, CDR2 YYDKDF (reference sequence). CDR3 length equals 15 residues. The CDR3 here is CATSLGTERTGELFF.

The gene calls are TRBV10-3 and TRBJ2-3; TCRdb gives TRBD1 as the D gene, but with no DNA this cannot be confirmed. Per the germline V gene, CDR1 is ENHRY and CDR2 is SYGVKD. This CDR3 has 13 residues. The CDR3 region is CAIRTGGTDTQYF.

The chain carries TRBV5-1 and TRBJ1-6. The germline V gene has CDR1 SGHRS and CDR2 YFSETQ. The CDR3 length is 15 residues. CDR3 sequence reads: CASSRTVGSESPLHF.

The V and J genes are TRBV5-4 and TRBJ1-2. The CDR3 loop spans 17 amino acids. Germline V gives CDR1 SGHNT, CDR2 YYREEE (reference sequence). The CDR3 sequence: CASSQPGWRGTNYGYTF.

The chain couples TRBV7-2 to TRBJ2-2; the D call of TRBD1 rests on TCRdb alone, since no DNA is present to check it. The CDR3 is made up of 15 amino acids. CDR1 is SGHTA and CDR2 is FQGNSA in the germline V gene. This CDR3 reads CASRSGGLGTGELFF.

The genes are TRBV24-1 and TRBJ2-2. From germline, CDR1 is KGHDR and CDR2 SFDVKD. The CDR3 extends over 17 amino acids. CDR3 loop: CATSDLPTRLDTGELFF.

This sequence joins TRBV7-9 and TRBJ2-7; the TCRdb D gene call, TRBD1, has no DNA to confirm it. Germline CDR1 SEHNR, CDR2 FQNEAQ (reference sequence). The CDR3 totals 15 residues. CDR3 protein: CASSSGSRDRDEQYF.

J is TRBJ2-2 and V is TRBV7-2; TCRdb proposes TRBD1, but this gene call is untestable without DNA. Germline lookup yields CDR1 SGHTA and CDR2 FQGNSA. The CDR3 is made up of 16 amino acids. CDR3 sequence reads: CASSRSGGALTGELFF. Variable domain in full (rest from reference TRBV7-2 and TRBJ2-2): GAGVSQSPSNKVTEKGKDVELRCDPISGHTALYWYRQSLGQGLEFLIYFQGNSAPDKSGLPSDRFSAERTGGSVSTLTIQRTQQEDSAVYLCASSRSGGALTGELFFGEGSRLTVL.

This rearrangement joins TRBV3-1 to TRBJ2-3; the TCRdb D gene call, TRBD2, has no DNA to confirm it. The CDR3 is 14 amino acids. The V gene's germline CDR1 is LGHDT and CDR2 YNNKEL (reference sequence). This CDR3 reads CASSPGLITDTQYF.

The CDR3 reads CASSSPRGWGTDTQYF. The V gene is TRBV27, the J gene TRBJ2-3; TCRdb's D call of TRBD1 is untestable without DNA. CDR1 is MNHEY and CDR2 is SMNVEV in the germline V gene (reference sequence). The CDR3 totals 16 residues.

The chain combines TRBV5-6 with TRBJ2-7; as DNA is missing, the TRBD1 call by TCRdb cannot be tested. Looked up from germline, CDR1 is SGHDT and CDR2 is YYEEEE. The CDR3 has 14 amino acids. CDR3 protein: CASSLETDPYEQYF.

This chain joins TRBV7-2 and TRBJ1-2; as DNA is missing, the TRBD1 call by TCRdb cannot be tested. The CDR3 consists of 16 residues. Germline CDR1 SGHTA, CDR2 FQGNSA. The CDR3: CASSFPGTGGAYGYTF.

The CDR3 reads CASSLVGVLNTGELFF. This chain links TRBV12-3 or TRBV12-4 with TRBJ2-2; with no DNA, the TCRdb D assignment of TRBD2 cannot be verified. This CDR3 has 16 residues.

This sequence joins TRBV5-1 and TRBJ2-5; absent DNA, TCRdb's TRBD2 call cannot be checked. The CDR3 is 15 amino acids. Germline lookup yields CDR1 SGHRS and CDR2 YFSETQ. The CDR3 sequence is CASSISGGDQETQYF.

The gene calls are TRBV23-1 and TRBJ2-7; TCRdb proposes TRBD1, but this gene call is untestable without DNA. TRBV23-1 counts as an open reading frame of uncertain function. The CDR3 sequence is 15 residues long. The CDR3 loop reads CASSHPRTGVYEQYF.

The rearrangement joins TRBV20-1 to TRBJ2-7. Germline V lookup: CDR1 DFQATT, CDR2 SNEGSKA (reference sequence). This CDR3 comprises 14 residues. This CDR3 reads CSAKVYGRPYEQYF.

V and J are TRBV7-2 and TRBJ2-1; TCRdb calls TRBD1, which cannot be checked without DNA. CDR3 size: 14 residues. Per the germline V gene, CDR1 is SGHTA and CDR2 is FQGNSA. CDR3 loop: CASTLSGRYNEQFF. Full variable domain (rest looked up from reference TRBV7-2 and TRBJ2-1): GAGVSQSPSNKVTEKGKDVELRCDPISGHTALYWYRQSLGQGLEFLIYFQGNSAPDKSGLPSDRFSAERTGGSVSTLTIQRTQQEDSAVYLCASTLSGRYNEQFFGPGTRLTVL.

The chain couples TRBV28 to TRBJ2-7; TCRdb gives TRBD1 as the D gene, but with no DNA this cannot be confirmed. CDR1 and CDR2 (germline): MDHEN, SYDVKM. The CDR3 consists of 17 residues. CDR3 protein: CASSLTPGHGSSYEQYF.

The chain links TRBV6-6 to TRBJ2-3. Germline V lookup: CDR1 MNHNY, CDR2 SVGAGI (reference sequence). The CDR3 extends over 12 amino acids. The CDR3 protein is CASSFEWDTQYF.

The rearrangement uses TRBV6-1 and TRBJ2-5; without DNA, the TCRdb call of TRBD1 cannot be checked. The CDR3 contains 13 residues. Germline CDR1 and CDR2: MNHNS and SASEGT. CDR3 sequence reads: CASLWGVGETQYF.

The chain couples TRBV12-3 or TRBV12-4 to TRBJ2-1; the TCRdb call, TRBD1, lacks DNA for checking. This CDR3 spans 13 amino acids. CDR3 loop: CASSRAEGDEQFF.

V gene TRBV18 combines with J gene TRBJ1-3. CDR1 and CDR2 (germline): KGHSH, LQKENI. The CDR3 has 13 amino acids. CDR3 amino acids: CASSPEPGNTIYF.

V usage is TRBV20-1 and J usage is TRBJ2-3. This CDR3 region has 14 residues. CDR1 is DFQATT, CDR2 SNEGSKA, per germline (reference sequence). The CDR3 region is CSAREPSGVDTQYF.